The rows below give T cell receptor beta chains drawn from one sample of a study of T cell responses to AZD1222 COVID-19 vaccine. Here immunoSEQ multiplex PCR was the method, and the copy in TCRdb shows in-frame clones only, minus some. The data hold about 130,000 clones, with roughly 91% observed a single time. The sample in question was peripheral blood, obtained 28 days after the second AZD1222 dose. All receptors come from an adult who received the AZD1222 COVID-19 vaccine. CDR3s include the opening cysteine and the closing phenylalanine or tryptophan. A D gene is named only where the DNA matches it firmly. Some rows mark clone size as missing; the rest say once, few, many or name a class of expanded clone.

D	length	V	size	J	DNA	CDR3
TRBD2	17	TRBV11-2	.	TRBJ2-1	TGTGCCAGCAGCACTCGACCCGGGGGGATTACCTACAATGAGCAGTTCTTC	CASSTRPGGITYNEQFF
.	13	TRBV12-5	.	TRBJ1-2	TGTGCTAGTGGTTTCCGGGGGAACTATGGCTACACCTTC	CASGFRGNYGYTF
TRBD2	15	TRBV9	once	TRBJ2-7	TGTGCCAGCAGCGTAGCTAGCGGGGGTGCCTACGAGCAGTACTTC	CASSVASGGAYEQYF
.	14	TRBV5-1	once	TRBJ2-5	TGCGCCAGCAGCCAACGACAGAGCCAAGAGACCCAGTACTTC	CASSQRQSQETQYF
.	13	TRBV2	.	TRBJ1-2	TGTGCCAGCAGCGGGGACGGGTACTATGGCTACACCTTC	CASSGDGYYGYTF
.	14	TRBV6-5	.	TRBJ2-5	TGTGCCAGCAGTTACTCGACACTTGCGGAGACCCAGTACTTC	CASSYSTLAETQYF
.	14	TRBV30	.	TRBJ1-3	TGTGCCTGGAAGCGTGGGAACTCTGGAAACACCATATATTTT	CAWKRGNSGNTIYF
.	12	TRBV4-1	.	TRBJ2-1	TGCGCCAGCAGCCAAGAAGGAGGGGGGCAGTTCTTC	CASSQEGGGQFF
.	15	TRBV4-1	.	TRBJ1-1	TGCGCCAGCAGCCAGGGACCGTGGGGGGGTACTGAAGCTTTCTTT	CASSQGPWGGTEAFF
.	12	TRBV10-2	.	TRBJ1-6	TGCGCCAGCAGTGAGAGGGACAAACCCCTCCACTTT	CASSERDKPLHF
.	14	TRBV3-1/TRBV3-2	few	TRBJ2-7	TGTGCCAGCAGCCAAGACATGCCGTCCTACGAGCAGTACTTC	CASSQDMPSYEQYF
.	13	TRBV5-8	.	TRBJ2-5	TGTGCCAGCAGCTTGGACTCGAAAGAGACCCAGTACTTC	CASSLDSKETQYF
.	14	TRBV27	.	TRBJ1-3	TGTGCCAGCAGTTCCAGGAGCTCTGGAAACACCATATATTTT	CASSSRSSGNTIYF
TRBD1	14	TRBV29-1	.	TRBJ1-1	TGCAGCGTTCGGAACAGGGGTATGAACACTGAAGCTTTCTTT	CSVRNRGMNTEAFF
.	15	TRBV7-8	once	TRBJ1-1	TGTGCCAGCAGCTTAGGCATTACACAGGGTTCGGAAGCTTTCTTT	CASSLGITQGSEAFF
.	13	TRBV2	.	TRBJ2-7	TGTGCCAGCAGCCGGGGCCGCTCCTACGAGCAGTACTTC	CASSRGRSYEQYF
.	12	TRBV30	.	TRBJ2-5	TGTGCCTGGAGTCTACCGGCGGGGACCCAGTACTTC	CAWSLPAGTQYF
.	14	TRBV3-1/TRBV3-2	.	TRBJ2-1	TGTGCCAGCAGCCAGAGCGGAGCCTACAATGAGCAGTTCTTC	CASSQSGAYNEQFF
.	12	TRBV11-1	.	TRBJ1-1	TGTGCCAGCAGCTCCGGACAGAACCCTCGGGACTTT	CASSSGQNPRDF
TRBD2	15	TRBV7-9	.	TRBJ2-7	TGTGCCAGCAGCAAACCGGGACTAGCGGGAGTCGAGCAGTACTTC	CASSKPGLAGVEQYF
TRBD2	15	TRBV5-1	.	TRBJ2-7	TGCGCCAGCAGCTGGGGGACTAGCGGGAGCTACGAGCAGTACTTC	CASSWGTSGSYEQYF
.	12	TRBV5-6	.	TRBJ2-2	TGTGCCAGCAGCTTAGGTTCCGGGGAGCTGTTTTTT	CASSLGSGELFF